In this sample, the clone carrying this T cell receptor (beta chain) turned up a few times. Its cognate antigen is unknown. The entry originates in a study of response to subunit inactivated influenza vaccine. General observations from the study: Authors proposed each seasonal influenza vaccination draws in few new T cells.

A single record per CDR3 protein comes from TCRdb applying MiXCR to the RT-PCR reads. Found here are just under 550,000 distinct CDR3 sequences, approximately 20% of them singletons; the top ten hold 2.8%. There are 13 residues in the CDR3. Trimming took 2 bases from V and 5 from J, leaving 8 bases between them. Germline CDR1 reads SEHNR; CDR2 reads FQNEAQ (reference sequence). The same data also went into a second study, on T cells expressing NK-cell markers. This second report adds: Researchers built TCR beta cDNA using 5'RACE template switching with UMIs. The sorts in several experiments were restricted to alpha-beta TCR T cells by an anti-gamma-delta TCR antibody. Dominant NKG2C+ clonotypes were found to form 1.0-7.0% of CD8+ T cells in five to seven donors. The study left the HCMV specificity of expanded NKG2C+ T cell clones unresolved.

The TCR sequence derives from a man in his fifties or sixties who received an inactivated influenza vaccine. The chain employs TRBV7-9 and TRBJ2-3; D possibly corresponds to TRBD2 (6 bases). The sequences come from CD4+ T cells sorted from PBMCs, collected 11 to 12 days after vaccination. Written as DNA, the CDR3 is TGTGCCAGCAGCTTACACGGGGGAGATACGCAGTATTTT. Translated: CASSLHGGDTQYF.